This TCR beta chain was observed in a study of cytomegalovirus exposure and HLA in healthy donors. PCR involved 60 Vbeta and 13 Jbeta primers. Sequencing used immunoSEQ multiplex PCR; TCRdb keeps in-frame clones, though not all of them. The sample consists of some 190,000 clones, around 80% of them appearing once. The V gene's germline CDR1 is MDHEN and CDR2 SYDVKM. V lost 5 bases to trimming and J lost 5 bases; unmatched junction nucleotides: 7. CDR3 size: 14 residues. This clone was found once. The receptor's source is a man younger than 35 in good health and CMV-seronegative. The sequenced material came from PBMCs. The chain joins TRBV28 to TRBJ2-7, with 9 bases aligning to TRBD1. The CDR3 DNA follows: TGTGCCAGCAGTCCCGGGACAGGGCGAGACGAGCAGTACTTC. Translated: CASSPGTGRDEQYF.